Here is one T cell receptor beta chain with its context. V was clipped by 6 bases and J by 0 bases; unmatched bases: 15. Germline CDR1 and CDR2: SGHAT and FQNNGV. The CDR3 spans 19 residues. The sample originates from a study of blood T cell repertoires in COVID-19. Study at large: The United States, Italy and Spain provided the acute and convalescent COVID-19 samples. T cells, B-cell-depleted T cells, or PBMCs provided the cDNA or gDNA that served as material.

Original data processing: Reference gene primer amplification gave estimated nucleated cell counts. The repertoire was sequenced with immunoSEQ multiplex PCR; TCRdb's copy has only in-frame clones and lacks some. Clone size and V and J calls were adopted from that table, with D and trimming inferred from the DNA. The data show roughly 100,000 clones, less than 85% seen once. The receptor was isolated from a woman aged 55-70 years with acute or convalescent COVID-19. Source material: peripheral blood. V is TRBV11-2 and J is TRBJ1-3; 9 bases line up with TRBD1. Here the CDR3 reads CASRLTGGPYTFSGNTIYF. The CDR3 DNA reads TGTGCCAGCAGGCTAACAGGGGGCCCTTATACCTTCTCTGGAAACACCATATATTTT.